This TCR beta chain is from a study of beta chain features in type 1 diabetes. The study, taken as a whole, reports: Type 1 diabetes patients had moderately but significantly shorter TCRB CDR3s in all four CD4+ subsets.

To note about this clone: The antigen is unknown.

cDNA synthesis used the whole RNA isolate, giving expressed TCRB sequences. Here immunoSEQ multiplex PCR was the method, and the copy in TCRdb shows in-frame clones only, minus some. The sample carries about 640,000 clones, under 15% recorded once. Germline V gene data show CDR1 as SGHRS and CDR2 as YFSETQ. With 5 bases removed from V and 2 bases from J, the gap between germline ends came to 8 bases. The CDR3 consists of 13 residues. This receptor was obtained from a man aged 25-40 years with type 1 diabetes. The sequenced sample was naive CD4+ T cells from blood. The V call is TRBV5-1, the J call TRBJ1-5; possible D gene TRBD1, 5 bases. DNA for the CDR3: TGCGCCAGCAGTTGGGACGGCAATCAGCCCCAGCATTTT. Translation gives CASSWDGNQPQHF. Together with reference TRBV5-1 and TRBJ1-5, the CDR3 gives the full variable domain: KAGVTQTPRYLIKTRGQQVTLSCSPISGHRSVSWYQQTPGQGLQFLFEYFSETQRNKGNFPGRFSGRQFSNSRSEMNVSTLELGDSALYLCASSWDGNQPQHFGDGTRLSIL.